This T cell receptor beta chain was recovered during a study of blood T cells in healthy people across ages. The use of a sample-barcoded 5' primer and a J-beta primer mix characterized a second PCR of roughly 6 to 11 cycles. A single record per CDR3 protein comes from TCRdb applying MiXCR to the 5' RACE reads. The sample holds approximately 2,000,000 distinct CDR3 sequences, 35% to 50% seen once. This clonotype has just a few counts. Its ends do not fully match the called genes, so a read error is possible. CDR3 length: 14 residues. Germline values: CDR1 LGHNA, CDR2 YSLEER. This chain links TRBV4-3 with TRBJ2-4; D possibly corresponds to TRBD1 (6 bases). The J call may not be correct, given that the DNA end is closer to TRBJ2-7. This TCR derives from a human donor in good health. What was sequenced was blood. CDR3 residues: CTSSQGGGGFEQYF. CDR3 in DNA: TGCACCAGCAGCCAAGGGGGTGGGGGATTCGAGCAGTACTTC.